Below, 16 T cell receptor beta chains from the same sample are listed, as sequenced in a study of CD8+ T cells in alopecia areata. Treatment described: oral pan-JAK inhibitor, 5-10 mg twice daily. Isolated RNA was reverse transcribed into cDNA used as the sequencing template. Clones were sequenced by immunoSEQ multiplex PCR, and TCRdb holds only the in-frame ones, with some missing. The sample has some 190,000 clones, more than 60% seen once. The input for sequencing was CD4+ T cells sorted from blood, taken at approximately week 42, from a patient treated with tofacitinib. These receptors all come from a human donor with alopecia areata.

CDR3 region: CASSPPARRRYNEQFF. CDR3 DNA sequence: TGTGCCAGCTCACCACCCGCGCGAAGGAGATACAATGAGCAGTTCTTC. The chain has TRBV18 and TRBJ2-1; D remains ambiguous. V was pared by 0 bases and J by 4 bases, with 13 bases between. The CDR3 sequence is 16 residues long. Germline lookup yields CDR1 KGHSH and CDR2 LQKENI.

The chain links TRBV5-4 to TRBJ2-1; maybe TRBD2 (6 bases). This CDR3 has 15 amino acids. CDR1 and CDR2 (germline): SGHNT, YYREEE (reference sequence). V was pared by 4 bases and J by 4 bases, with 15 bases between. The CDR3 protein is CASSQAGLRYNEQFF. DNA for the CDR3: TGTGCCAGCAGCCAGGCGGGACTTCGTTACAATGAGCAGTTCTTC.

This clone has just a few counts. The V gene is TRBV6-6, the J gene TRBJ2-7; the match to TRBD1 covers 11 bases. The germline V gene encodes CDR1 MNHNY and CDR2 SVGAGI (reference sequence). J lost 4 bases, V lost 11 bases, and 4 bases had no gene match. This CDR3 comprises 12 residues. CDR3 in DNA: TGTGCCGAAGGGACAGGGGGGTACGAGCAGTACTTC. Translating gives CAEGTGGYEQYF.

The sample holds a few counts of this clone. CDR3 DNA sequence: TGTGCCAGCAGCTTCTCAGGGCACTACGAGCAGTACTTC. This sequence encodes CASSFSGHYEQYF. The J gene is TRBJ2-7, the V gene TRBV7-2; maybe TRBD1 (5 bases). Trimming took 3 bases from V and 3 from J, leaving 9 bases between them. This CDR3 contains 13 residues. Germline lookup yields CDR1 SGHTA and CDR2 FQGNSA.

This sequence joins TRBV27 and TRBJ1-2; no clear D gene. The germline V gene encodes CDR1 MNHEY and CDR2 SMNVEV (reference sequence). The CDR3 is 13 residues long. The V gene lost 0 bases and the J gene lost 5 bases, with 7 bases spanning the gap. This CDR3 is CASSLSGAYGYTF. In nucleotides, the CDR3 is TGTGCCAGCAGTTTATCAGGAGCGTATGGCTACACCTTC.

Here the CDR3 reads CASSHPGTHGYTF. The CDR3 DNA reads TGCGCCAGCAGCCACCCAGGGACACATGGCTACACCTTC. This rearrangement joins TRBV4-1 to TRBJ1-2; maybe TRBD1 (6 bases). Germline assignment: CDR1 MGHRA and CDR2 YSYEKL. V was pared by 3 bases and J by 6 bases, with 11 bases between. The CDR3 is 13 residues long.

V and J are TRBV7-8 and TRBJ2-5; 8 bases align to TRBD2. From germline, CDR1 is SGHVS and CDR2 FQNEAQ. J gave up 1 base and V 4 bases, and 11 bases lay outside the gene matches. The CDR3 extends over 17 amino acids. In DNA, the CDR3 is TGTGCCAGCAGCTCCCTCCCACTGGCGGGGGGCCAAGAGACCCAGTACTTC. This codes for CASSSLPLAGGQETQYF. Variable domain in full (rest from reference TRBV7-8 and TRBJ2-5): GAGVSQSPRYKVAKRGQDVALRCDPISGHVSLFWYQQALGQGPEFLTYFQNEAQLDKSGLPSDRFFAERPEGSVSTLKIQRTQQEDSAVYLCASSSLPLAGGQETQYFGPGTRLLVL.

This clone was observed a few times. The rearrangement joins TRBV19 to TRBJ1-5; no firm D call. Germline-derived CDR1 and CDR2 are LNHDA and SQIVND (reference sequence). V lost 4 bases and J 3 bases, leaving 7 bases between the germline ends. This CDR3 has 13 amino acids. Here the CDR3 DNA reads TGTGCCAGTAGTACACAGCCCAATCAGCCCCAGCATTTT. Translated, it gives CASSTQPNQPQHF.

The chain has TRBV5-1 and TRBJ1-2; maybe TRBD1 (5 bases). Germline values: CDR1 SGHRS, CDR2 YFSETQ. With 4 bases removed from V and 4 bases from J, the gap between germline ends came to 17 bases. The CDR3 contains 15 residues. In DNA, the CDR3 is TGCGCCAGCAGCCCGGGGACTGGGAACCTCTATGGCTACACCTTC. It is translated as CASSPGTGNLYGYTF.

This chain joins TRBV4-3 and TRBJ1-4; unclear D gene. Germline CDR1 and CDR2: LGHNA and YSLEER. CDR3 size: 16 residues. Trimming took off 4 bases at V and 3 bases at J, with 15 bases between the two ends. CDR3 region: CASSPSAGFANEKLFF. CDR3 DNA: TGCGCCAGCAGCCCTTCAGCGGGATTTGCTAATGAAAAACTGTTTTTT.

The genes are TRBV29-1 and TRBJ2-5; 8 positions match TRBD2. Trimming at V came to 4 bases and at J to 4 bases, leaving 8 bases not matched to a gene. Germline loops: CDR1 SQVTM, CDR2 ANQGSEA. This CDR3 is built from 14 residues. The CDR3 loop reads CSVAGGFPGETQYF. DNA for the CDR3: TGCAGCGTTGCGGGGGGGTTCCCTGGAGAGACCCAGTACTTC.

This clone was picked up a small number of times. The chain links TRBV30 to TRBJ1-5; the D gene is possibly TRBD1 (5 bases). Trimming shortened V by 2 bases and J by 8 bases, and 16 bases separated the two germline ends. The CDR3 has 14 residues. From germline, CDR1 is GTSNPN and CDR2 SVGIG (reference sequence). CDR3 amino acids: CAWSIAQGGEPQHF. For the CDR3, the DNA is TGTGCCTGGAGTATTGCCCAGGGAGGGGAGCCCCAGCATTTT.

The J gene is TRBJ2-7, the V gene TRBV7-3, with D possibly TRBD2 on 6 matching bases. V dropped 3 bases and J dropped 7 bases, with 13 bases sitting between them. The CDR3 covers 13 residues. Germline loops: CDR1 SGHTA, CDR2 FQGTGA. This CDR3 is CASSFTSTGEQYF. The CDR3 coding sequence is TGTGCCAGCAGCTTCACTAGCACGGGGGAGCAGTACTTC.

The chain employs TRBV7-9 and TRBJ1-2, with 7 bases matching TRBD1. Losses at the gene ends were 2 bases for V and 7 bases for J; bases not matched to a gene: 4. Germline CDR1 SEHNR, CDR2 FQNEAQ (reference sequence). The CDR3 is 13 amino acids. CDR3 sequence reads: CASSLTGDGGYTF. The CDR3 bases are TGTGCCAGCAGCTTAACAGGGGATGGTGGCTACACCTTC.

V is TRBV29-1 and J is TRBJ1-1, with unresolved D. V shed 7 bases and J shed 0 bases, with 15 bases lying between them. The CDR3 contains 14 residues. Germline V gene sequence: CDR1 SQVTM, CDR2 ANQGSEA. CDR3 nucleotides: TGCAGCGCGGTCCCTCCAAACATGAACACTGAAGCTTTCTTT. Translated: CSAVPPNMNTEAFF.

The chain employs TRBV29-1 and TRBJ2-7; TRBD1 matches at 7 bases. J gave up 4 bases and V 5 bases, and 5 bases lay outside the gene matches. In germline, CDR1 is SQVTM, CDR2 ANQGSEA. The CDR3 is 12 amino acids. The CDR3 coding sequence is TGCAGCGTTAGACAGGGAAAGTACGAGCAGTACTTC. Translating it yields CSVRQGKYEQYF.